The 7 T cell receptor beta chains given below trace back to one sample, sequenced in a study of T cells in Graves' hyperthyroidism and ophthalmopathy. RNA transcripts were the template for amplifying TCR beta CDR3 regions. HTBI primers were used for first-round RT-PCR of the TCR CDR3. One entry per CDR3 protein results from TCRdb running MiXCR on the multiplex PCR reads. The sample records hundreds of thousands of distinct CDR3 sequences, about 20% being singletons. The sample consisted of blood. These receptors all come from a man in his forties with Graves' ophthalmopathy.

This clonotype was observed at least ten times. The chain links TRBV2 to TRBJ2-5, with unresolved D. The CDR3 is 13 residues long. Germline assignment: CDR1 SNHLY and CDR2 FYNNEI. The germline V and J ends were trimmed by 1 base and 7 bases, with 10 bases remaining between them. The CDR3 loop is CASSEGLTGTQYF. CDR3 coding DNA: TGTGCCAGCAGTGAAGGACTTACCGGGACCCAGTACTTC.

J is TRBJ2-1 and V is TRBV5-1, with a tentative D call TRBD2 (6 bases). The V and J ends lost 6 bases and 3 bases respectively, with 13 bases between them. The CDR3 is made up of 14 amino acids. Germline V gene sequence: CDR1 SGHRS, CDR2 YFSETQ. CDR3: CASNSGVRYNEQFF. The DNA for the CDR3 is TGCGCCAGCAACTCGGGAGTTCGCTACAATGAGCAGTTCTTC.

This clonotype was counted at least ten times. The CDR3 coding sequence is TGTGCCAGCAGCCCAAGGGGGGCTAGCGGGAGGACCGGGGAGCTGTTTTTT. Its protein is CASSPRGASGRTGELFF. The gene calls are TRBV7-2 and TRBJ2-2; 11 nucleotides line up with TRBD2. The CDR3 extends over 17 amino acids. Unmatched junction bases numbered 10, after V lost 5 bases and J lost 5 bases. Germline V lookup: CDR1 SGHTA, CDR2 FQGNSA.

This clonotype was counted ten times or more. The genes are TRBV28 and TRBJ1-3, with D perhaps matching TRBD1 (5 bases). Trimming took off 6 bases at V and 0 bases at J, with 15 bases between the two ends. Germline lookup yields CDR1 MDHEN and CDR2 SYDVKM. CDR3 length: 16 amino acids. This CDR3 reads CASSEAGLSSGNTIYF. The CDR3, as DNA: TGTGCCAGCAGCGAAGCAGGGTTGAGCTCTGGAAACACCATATATTTT. Variable domain in full (rest from reference TRBV28 and TRBJ1-3): DVKVTQSSRYLVKRTGEKVFLECVQDMDHENMFWYRQDPGLGLRLIYFSYDVKMKEKGDIPEGYSVSREKKERFSLILESASTNQTSMYLCASSEAGLSSGNTIYFGEGSWLTVV.

This clonotype has more than one count but fewer than ten. The chain links TRBV7-9 to TRBJ2-5; D remains unclear. The V and J ends lost 5 bases and 5 bases respectively, with 18 bases between them. This CDR3 region has 15 residues. Germline CDR1 SEHNR, CDR2 FQNEAQ (reference sequence). The CDR3 coding sequence is TGTGCCAGCAGCGCCCGGGCAGTACTGGGGGAGACCCAGTACTTC. Amino acids: CASSARAVLGETQYF.

This clonotype has only a few counts. The V and J genes are TRBV11-2 and TRBJ1-6; 8 positions match TRBD1. The CDR3 sequence is 14 residues long. The trim removed 7 bases at V and 6 bases at J, leaving 5 bases unmatched. Per germline, CDR1 SGHAT and CDR2 FQNNGV. CDR3 DNA: TGTGCCAGCACCCCGGACAGGGCTAATTCACCCCTCCACTTT. Its translation is CASTPDRANSPLHF. Full variable domain (missing parts from reference TRBV11-2 and TRBJ1-6): EAGVAQSPRYKIIEKRQSVAFWCNPISGHATLYWYQQILGQGPKLLIQFQNNGVVDDSQLPKDRFSAERLKGVDSTLKIQPAKLEDSAVYLCASTPDRANSPLHFGNGTRLTVT.

Comments on this clonotype: The junction and the germline gene differ at one end; a read error may be behind it. The V gene is TRBV6-1, the J gene TRBJ1-1; TRBD1 agrees at 8 bases. Germline CDR1 and CDR2: MNHNS and SASEGT. CDR3 length: 14 amino acids. CDR3 sequence reads: CAGSQTGVDTEAFF. CDR3 coding DNA: TGTGCCGGCAGTCAGACAGGGGTCGACACTGAAGCTTTCTTT.